This TCR beta chain was sequenced in a study of blood T cell repertoires in COVID-19. Germline assignment: CDR1 SGHDT and CDR2 YYEEEE. CDR3 size: 14 residues. The V gene end was trimmed by 5 bases and the J gene end by 1 base; junction bases not matched to a gene: 3. This table comes from immunoSEQ multiplex PCR, and its TCRdb copy is limited to in-frame clones, with some not included. Seen here are roughly 200,000 clones, roughly four fifths observed once, and the top ten hold 9.5% to 12%. About this clone: With a much larger clone just one base away, this may be a read error.

This chain uses TRBV5-6 with TRBJ2-3; 8 nucleotides match TRBD2. This receptor was obtained from a woman aged 40 to 50 with COVID-19, enrolled during active disease. The material sequenced was peripheral blood. The CDR3 region is CASSLLAGTDTQYF. In DNA form, the CDR3 reads TGTGCCAGCAGTTTACTAGCGGGCACAGATACGCAGTATTTT.